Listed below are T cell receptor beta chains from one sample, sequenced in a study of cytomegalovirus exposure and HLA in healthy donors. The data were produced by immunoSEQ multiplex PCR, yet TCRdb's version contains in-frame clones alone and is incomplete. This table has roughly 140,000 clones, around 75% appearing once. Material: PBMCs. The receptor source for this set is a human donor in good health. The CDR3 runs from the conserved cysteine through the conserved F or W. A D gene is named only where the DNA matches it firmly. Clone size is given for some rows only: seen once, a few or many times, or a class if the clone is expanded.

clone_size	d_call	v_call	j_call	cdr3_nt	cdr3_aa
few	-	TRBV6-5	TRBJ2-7	TGTGCCAGCAGTTACGCCCGTGGCAGCTCCTACGAGCAGTACTTC	CASSYARGSSYEQYF
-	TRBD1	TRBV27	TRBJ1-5	TGTGCCAGCAGCCAGGACAGGGGGCAGGGTCAGCCCCAGCATTTT	CASSQDRGQGQPQHF
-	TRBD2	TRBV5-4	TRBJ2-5	TGTGCCAGCAGCTTGATGACTAGCGGGGAGACCCAGTACTTC	CASSLMTSGETQYF
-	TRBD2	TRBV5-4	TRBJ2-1	TGTGCCAGCAGCTTGGTGGGGGGGACCTACAATGAGCAGTTCTTC	CASSLVGGTYNEQFF
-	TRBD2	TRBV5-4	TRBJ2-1	TGTGCCAGCAGCTTGGCCGGCGGGGGAGCGCAGTTCTTC	CASSLAGGGAQFF
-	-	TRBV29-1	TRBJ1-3	TGCAGCGTAAAGGAGGATCGCTCTGGAAACACCATATATTTT	CSVKEDRSGNTIYF
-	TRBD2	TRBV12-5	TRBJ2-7	TGTGCTAGTGGTTTGGTAAGGCCTCTAGCGGGGGTCTACGAGCAGTACTTC	CASGLVRPLAGVYEQYF
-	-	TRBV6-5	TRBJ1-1	TGTGCCAGCAGCCCTAGACAGTCCATGAACACTGAAGCTTTCTTT	CASSPRQSMNTEAFF
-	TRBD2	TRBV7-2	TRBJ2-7	TGTGCCAGCAGCTTAGGATATAGCGGGACGGACATCAGGTACTTC	CASSLGYSGTDIRYF
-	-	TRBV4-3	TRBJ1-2	TGCGCCAGCAGCCAAGGACTCTTGGTACCTTCTCTCTATGGCTACACCTTC	CASSQGLLVPSLYGYTF
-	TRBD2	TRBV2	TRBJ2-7	TGTGCCAGCAGTGAAGCGGTGGGAGGGGTCGCGTACGAGCAGTACTTC	CASSEAVGGVAYEQYF
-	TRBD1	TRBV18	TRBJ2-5	TGTGCCAGCTCACCAAAACCGGGACAGGGAGCAGAGACCCAGTACTTC	CASSPKPGQGAETQYF
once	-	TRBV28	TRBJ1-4	TGTGCCAGCAGCCCCCCGAGGGGGGGCGTTTTTAATGAAAAACTGTTTTTT	CASSPPRGGVFNEKLFF
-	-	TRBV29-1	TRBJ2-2	TGCAGCGTTTTTGAGTTCGGGGGCACCGGGGAGCTGTTTTTT	CSVFEFGGTGELFF
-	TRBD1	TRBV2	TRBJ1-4	TGTGCCAGCAGGGACAGGGCGGGCGAAAAACTGTTTTTT	CASRDRAGEKLFF
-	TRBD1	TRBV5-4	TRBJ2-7	TGTGCCAGCAGTTCCAGGGGGCGCGGCGAGCAGTACTTC	CASSSRGRGEQYF
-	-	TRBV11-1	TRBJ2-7	TGTGCCAGCAGCTTGGCACCCTCCTACGAGCAGTACTTC	CASSLAPSYEQYF
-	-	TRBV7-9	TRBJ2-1	TGTGCCAGCAGCCCCCTGGTTAGGGGGGGTGTGAATGAGCAGTTCTTC	CASSPLVRGGVNEQFF
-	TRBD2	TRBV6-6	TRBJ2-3	TGTGCCAGCAACCTCCTAGCGGGGGGCGGCCCAGATACGCAGTATTTT	CASNLLAGGGPDTQYF
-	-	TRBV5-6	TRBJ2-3	TGTGCCAGCAGCCGATTGGCCACAGATACGCAGTATTTT	CASSRLATDTQYF
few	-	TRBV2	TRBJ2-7	TGTGCCAGCAGTTTATCCCAGGGGGAGCAGTACTTC	CASSLSQGEQYF
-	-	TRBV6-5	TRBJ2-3	TGTGCCAGCAGTTCCCCCTACGGGGATGGCACAGATACGCAGTATTTT	CASSSPYGDGTDTQYF
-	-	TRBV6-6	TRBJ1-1	TGTGCCAGCAGTTACTTTGCCAGGGGTCATACTGAAGCTTTCTTT	CASSYFARGHTEAFF
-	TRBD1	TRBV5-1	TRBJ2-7	TGCGCCAGCAGCTTGTACGGGCCGGACAGGTCCTACGAGCAGTACTTC	CASSLYGPDRSYEQYF
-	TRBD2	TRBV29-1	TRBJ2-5	TGCAGCGTTTTCCTCCCCGGGGGGGGCCGCATCCAAGAGACCCAGTACTTC	CSVFLPGGGRIQETQYF
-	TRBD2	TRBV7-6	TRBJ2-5	TGTGCCAGCAGTCTACCTATCGAAGCGGGAGGCTTCCAAGAGACCCAGTACTTC	CASSLPIEAGGFQETQYF
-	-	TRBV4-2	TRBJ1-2	TGTGCCAGCAGCCAAGATTTTTCCGGGGGGGCGAGGGGCTACCCCTTC	CASSQDFSGGARGYPF
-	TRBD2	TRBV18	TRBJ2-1	TGTGCCAGCTCACTTGTTTATAGCGGGGACTCCTACAATGAGCAGTTCTTC	CASSLVYSGDSYNEQFF
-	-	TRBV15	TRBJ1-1	TGTGCCACCAGCAGAGATCTCCTTAGTAGCATGAACACTGAAGCTTTCTTT	CATSRDLLSSMNTEAFF
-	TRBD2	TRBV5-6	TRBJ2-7	TGTGCCAGCAGCCCGGTAGCGGGAGGTTACGAGCAGTACTTC	CASSPVAGGYEQYF
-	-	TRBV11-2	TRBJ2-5	TGTGCCAGCAGCGCGGCGGCCAACTTGCAGTACTTC	CASSAAANLQYF
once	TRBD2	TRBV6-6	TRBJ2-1	TGTGCCAGCAGCCTAGCTAGCGGGATCGATGAGCAGTTCTTC	CASSLASGIDEQFF
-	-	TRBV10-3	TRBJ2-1	TGTGCCACTTCGACTAGTGCCTACAATGAGCAGTTCTTC	CATSTSAYNEQFF
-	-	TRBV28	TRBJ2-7	TGTGCCAGCAGTTTAGTGACAACCTACGAGCAGTACTTC	CASSLVTTYEQYF
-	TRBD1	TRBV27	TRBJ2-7	TGTGCCAGCAGTTATGGAGACAGGGGCTACGAGCAGTACTTC	CASSYGDRGYEQYF
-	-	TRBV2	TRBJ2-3	TGTGCCAGCACCATGTTCTCGCGGGCCCGCACAGATACGCAGTATTTT	CASTMFSRARTDTQYF
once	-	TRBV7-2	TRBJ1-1	TGTGCCAGCAGCTTAGAAGGAATAGGGGGATACACTGAAGCTTTCTTT	CASSLEGIGGYTEAFF
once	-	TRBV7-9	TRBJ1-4	TGTGCCAGCAGCTTAGGGCAGTACAATGAAAAACTGTTTTTT	CASSLGQYNEKLFF
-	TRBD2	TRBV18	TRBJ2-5	TGTGCCAGCTCACCGGCGGGAGCCGAGACCCAGTACTTC	CASSPAGAETQYF
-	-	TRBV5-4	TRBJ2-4	TGTGCCAGCAGCCCCGGACTGGGTCGGAACATTCAGTACTTC	CASSPGLGRNIQYF
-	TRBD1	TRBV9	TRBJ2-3	TGTGCCAGCAGCGCAGGGGGCATGACAGATACGCAGTATTTT	CASSAGGMTDTQYF
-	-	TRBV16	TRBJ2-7	TGTGCCAGCAGCCAATCGATAGTGGTGCGCCCCGGGGGAAACGAGCAGTACTTC	CASSQSIVVRPGGNEQYF
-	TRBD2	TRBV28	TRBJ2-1	TGTGCCAGCACGCTTTATAGCGGGAGGGCGAAAAATGAGCAGTTCTTC	CASTLYSGRAKNEQFF
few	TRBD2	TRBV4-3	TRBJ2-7	TGCGCCAGCAGCCAATTAATGGGGAGGGAGAGCTACGAGCAGTACTTC	CASSQLMGRESYEQYF
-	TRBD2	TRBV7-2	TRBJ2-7	TGTGCCAGCAGCTTAGGGGACTACTCGGAGGGGTACGAGCAGTACTTC	CASSLGDYSEGYEQYF
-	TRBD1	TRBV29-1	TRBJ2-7	TGCAGCGTAGGACAGGGGGCCTACGAGCAGTACTTC	CSVGQGAYEQYF
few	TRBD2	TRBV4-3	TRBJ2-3	TGCGCCAGCAGCCGAGAAACTAGCGGATTCACAGATACGCAGTATTTT	CASSRETSGFTDTQYF
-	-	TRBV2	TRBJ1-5	TGTGCCAGCAGCTTACGATCGTCCGGGACAAGGGATCAGCCCCAGCATTTT	CASSLRSSGTRDQPQHF
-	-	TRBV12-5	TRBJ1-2	TGTGCTAGTGGTTGGGGGGGTGACAATGGCTACACCTTC	CASGWGGDNGYTF
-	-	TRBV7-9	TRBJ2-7	TGTGCCAGCAGCTCCCCTACTGACTTCGAGCAGTACTTC	CASSSPTDFEQYF
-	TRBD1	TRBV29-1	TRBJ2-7	TGCAGCGTTGAGGTTAGGACAGGGGTCTACGAGCAGTACTTC	CSVEVRTGVYEQYF
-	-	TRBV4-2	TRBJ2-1	TGTGCCAGCAGCCAAGGCCAGGAAGAGCAGTTCTTC	CASSQGQEEQFF
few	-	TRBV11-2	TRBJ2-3	TGTGCCAGCAGCTTAAATCCCCTACCCCCCACAGATACGCAGTATTTT	CASSLNPLPPTDTQYF